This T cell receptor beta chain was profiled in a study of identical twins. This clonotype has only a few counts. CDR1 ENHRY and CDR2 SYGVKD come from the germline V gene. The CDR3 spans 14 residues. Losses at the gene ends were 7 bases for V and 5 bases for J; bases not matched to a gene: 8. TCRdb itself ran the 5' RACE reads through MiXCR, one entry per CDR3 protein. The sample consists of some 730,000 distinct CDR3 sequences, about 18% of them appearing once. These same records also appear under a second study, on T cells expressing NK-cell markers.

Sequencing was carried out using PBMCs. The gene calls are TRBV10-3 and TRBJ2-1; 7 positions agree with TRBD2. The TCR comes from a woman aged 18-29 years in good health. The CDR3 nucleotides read TGTGCCATCACCACCGGGACTAATAACAATGAGCAGTTCTTC. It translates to CAITTGTNNNEQFF.